A selection of T cell receptor beta chains follows, all from one sample in a study of blood T cell repertoires in COVID-19. Profiled with immunoSEQ multiplex PCR; TCRdb holds only in-frame clones, not every one. The sample has more than 300,000 clones, 70% to 90% seen once; the top ten hold 8% to 13%. The specimen was PBMCs or T cells enriched from blood (not recorded which). The receptors were sampled from a woman under 30 who had recovered from COVID-19. Each CDR3 is given without its conserved first and last residue. The D gene is left open where the match is weak.

d_gene	len	v_gene	j_gene	CDR3aa
TRBD2	14	TRBV10-2	TRBJ2-3	ASRVGAGIWTDTQY
TRBD1	13	TRBV27	TRBJ1-1	ASSSGTGAITEAF
.	11	TRBV9	TRBJ2-7	ASSVAPRAEQY
.	11	TRBV10-3	TRBJ2-1	AISEDRYNEQF
TRBD2	12	TRBV7-7	TRBJ2-3	ASSFSSGTDTQY
.	12	TRBV14	TRBJ1-2	ASSRDIHHYGYT
TRBD2	14	TRBV3-1/TRBV3-2	TRBJ2-3	ASSLQLAGDTDTQY
TRBD1	12	TRBV28	TRBJ1-2	ASSLQGNNYGYT
.	10	TRBV30	TRBJ1-2	AWSDQGYGYT
TRBD1	15	TRBV7-8	TRBJ1-2	ASSATRTGEDFQGYT
TRBD1	14	TRBV6-4	TRBJ2-3	ASSDSGGQGKDTQY
TRBD1	12	TRBV7-9	TRBJ1-4	ASSLTGSNEKLF
TRBD2	14	TRBV4-1	TRBJ2-2	ASSLNPSGATGELF
.	12	TRBV7-3	TRBJ2-1	ASSSKGVGNEQF
.	13	TRBV30	TRBJ1-5	AWSVGHYSNQPQH
TRBD1	15	TRBV18	TRBJ1-2	ASSPGQGPSAVHGYT
TRBD1	12	TRBV2	TRBJ1-2	ASSGTGLGYGYT
TRBD1	14	TRBV7-9	TRBJ1-2	ASSFTPGQGNYGYT
.	12	TRBV3-1/TRBV3-2	TRBJ2-3	ASSLSGSTDTQY
.	15	TRBV27	TRBJ1-1	ASSSGRYRGAATEAF
TRBD1	14	TRBV7-8	TRBJ2-2	ASSRNDRGNTGELF
.	14	TRBV7-2	TRBJ2-3	ASSSELASTTDTQY
.	12	TRBV7-9	TRBJ1-5	ASSGGFSNQPQH
TRBD1	14	TRBV13	TRBJ2-2	ASSPKGRGLTGELF
.	16	TRBV9	TRBJ2-1	ASSPLVGGLGSNNEQF
.	14	TRBV18	TRBJ2-7	ASSPGDTQKKGEQY
.	10	TRBV30	TRBJ1-2	ALDPRPGGYT
.	13	TRBV28	TRBJ2-1	ASRADRSSYNEQF
.	12	TRBV18	TRBJ2-5	ASSPPELQETQY
TRBD1	13	TRBV2	TRBJ1-5	ASREGQSPNQPQH
.	14	TRBV14	TRBJ1-3	ASSQQDTSSGNTIY
.	11	TRBV28	TRBJ1-3	ASSTPGAHTIY
.	13	TRBV5-1	TRBJ2-2	ASSLNSANTGELF
.	15	TRBV19	TRBJ1-5	ASTTQQGTVTGQPQH
TRBD1	12	TRBV27	TRBJ1-2	ASSINRDSYGYT
.	10	TRBV7-9	TRBJ2-3	ASTPVEGTQY
.	13	TRBV2	TRBJ1-3	ASSGPLGPGNTIY
.	11	TRBV4-2	TRBJ1-5	ASSQTRVQPQH
.	11	TRBV9	TRBJ2-3	ASSPGNTDTQY
.	10	TRBV29-1	TRBJ1-2	SVQDFDYGYT
.	11	TRBV29-1	TRBJ2-1	SVTVGAYNEQF
.	11	TRBV7-9	TRBJ1-4	ASSPGQYEKLF
.	12	TRBV6-5	TRBJ1-1	ASNYRVEGTEAF
.	12	TRBV4-2	TRBJ2-7	ASSQEAGGYEQY
.	13	TRBV4-1	TRBJ1-1	ASSQEVRGNTEAF
TRBD1	12	TRBV30	TRBJ1-2	AWSNRDRVYGYT
.	12	TRBV6-5	TRBJ2-2	ASCNIANTGELF
.	13	TRBV7-9	TRBJ1-2	ASSPKRTGTKGYT
.	13	TRBV9	TRBJ1-4	ASSVARGLGEKLF
.	11	TRBV7-9	TRBJ2-7	ASSDRDSYEQY
.	13	TRBV2	TRBJ2-2	ASSWGPSNTGELF
.	12	TRBV5-1	TRBJ2-7	ASSLSPGSYEQY
.	11	TRBV30	TRBJ1-6	AWTAGNHSPLH
TRBD1	13	TRBV6-2/TRBV6-3	TRBJ2-7	ASSYPGQGTYEQY